Below are 28 T cell receptor beta chains sequenced from a single sample in a study of blood T cell repertoires in COVID-19. Repertoires were generated with immunoSEQ multiplex PCR, while TCRdb's copy carries only in-frame clones and drops some. Of more than 200,000 clones in the sample, 70% to 90% were seen once. Sequencing was carried out using peripheral blood. The receptors were sampled from a woman aged 55 to 70 with COVID-19, enrolled during active disease.

The chain joins TRBV27 to TRBJ1-2; the D is unclear. Trimming removed 2 bases at V and 5 bases at J, with 21 bases between. In germline, CDR1 is MNHEY, CDR2 SMNVEV (reference sequence). This CDR3 has 17 residues. The CDR3 bases are TGTGCCAGCAGTTTAAGGCCCAGAGGCCCTCCTCCTTATGGCTACACCTTC. As protein: CASSLRPRGPPPYGYTF.

J is TRBJ2-2 and V is TRBV11-3, with D possibly matching TRBD1 (5 bases). The CDR3 sequence is 13 residues long. In germline, CDR1 is SGHNT, CDR2 YENEEA. The germline V and J ends were trimmed by 4 bases and 7 bases, with 10 bases remaining between them. The CDR3 spells CASSSARGGELFF. The CDR3 DNA sequence: TGTGCCAGCAGCTCTGCTAGGGGCGGGGAGCTGTTTTTT.

The chain is built from TRBV4-1 and TRBJ2-5; TRBD2 aligns across 10 bases. CDR1 MGHRA and CDR2 YSYEKL come from the germline V gene. Trimming removed 4 bases from V and 6 bases from J; junction bases left unmatched: 8. This CDR3 has 15 residues. Here the CDR3 DNA reads TGCGCCAGCAGCCCTAGCGGGAGCGAGAAGAAGACCCAGTACTTC. Translated, it gives CASSPSGSEKKTQYF.

The J gene is TRBJ1-2, the V gene TRBV5-5; 7 positions agree with TRBD1. CDR3 length: 16 amino acids. Trimming at V came to 0 bases and at J to 4 bases, leaving 9 bases not matched to a gene. Germline-derived CDR1 and CDR2 are SGHKS and YYEKEE (reference sequence). The CDR3 spells CASSLGTGTESYGYTF. CDR3 sequence (DNA): TGTGCCAGCAGCTTGGGGACCGGGACAGAGAGCTATGGCTACACCTTC.

The chain carries TRBV19 and TRBJ2-5, with TRBD2 identical over 10 bases. The V gene end was trimmed by 2 bases and the J gene end by 5 bases; junction bases not matched to a gene: 8. CDR3 length: 16 amino acids. Germline V gene data show CDR1 as LNHDA and CDR2 as SQIVND (reference sequence). Here the CDR3 reads CASSITGLAASETQYF. In DNA form, the CDR3 reads TGTGCCAGTAGTATAACCGGACTAGCGGCGTCGGAGACCCAGTACTTC.

Of note for this clone: Other DNA sequences in the sample encode the same CDR3. The rearrangement links TRBV5-8 to TRBJ2-5; 12 bases align to TRBD2. CDR1 SGHTS and CDR2 YDEGEE come from the germline V gene. The length of the CDR3 is 14 residues. The junction had 0 bases not matched to a gene; V was cut back by 2 bases and J by 4 bases. CDR3 residues: CASSLLAGGETQYF. CDR3 nucleotide sequence: TGTGCCAGCAGCTTACTAGCGGGAGGAGAGACCCAGTACTTC. Full variable domain (remainder filled in from reference TRBV5-8 and TRBJ2-5): EAGVTQSPTHLIKTRGQQATLRCSPISGHTSVYWYQQALGLGLQFLLWYDEGEERNRGNFPPRFSGRQFPNYSSELNVNALELEDSALYLCASSLLAGGETQYFGPGTRLLVL.

The rearrangement joins TRBV29-1 to TRBJ2-7; 7 positions match TRBD2. The CDR3 covers 14 residues. The germline V gene encodes CDR1 SQVTM and CDR2 ANQGSEA. With V trimmed by 7 bases and J by 4 bases, 13 bases remained unmatched. The CDR3 here is CSAEEAGVGYEQYF. CDR3 nucleotide sequence: TGCAGCGCTGAGGAGGCGGGGGTAGGGTACGAGCAGTACTTC.

CDR3 sequence: CASISAGGRGGEQFF. CDR3 nucleotides: TGCGCCAGCATTTCGGCAGGGGGCCGTGGGGGTGAGCAGTTCTTC. This sequence joins TRBV5-1 and TRBJ2-1; 8 nucleotides agree with TRBD1. CDR1 and CDR2 from the germline V gene are SGHRS and YFSETQ. The CDR3 covers 15 residues. Trimming took 6 bases from V and 9 from J; bases not matched to a gene: 14. Variable domain in full (rest from reference TRBV5-1 and TRBJ2-1): KAGVTQTPRYLIKTRGQQVTLSCSPISGHRSVSWYQQTPGQGLQFLFEYFSETQRNKGNFPGRFSGRQFSNSRSEMNVSTLELGDSALYLCASISAGGRGGEQFFGPGTRLTVL.

This chain uses TRBV3-1 (or the pseudogene TRBV3-2) with TRBJ2-3, with TRBD2 identical over 12 bases. V lost 4 bases to trimming and J lost 5 bases; unmatched junction nucleotides: 10. CDR3 length: 17 amino acids. The germline CDR1 and CDR2 sequences are LGHDT and YNNKEL (reference sequence). CDR3 nucleotide sequence: TGTGCCAGCAGCCCCCCCTCTAGCGGGAGGGCCGGAGATACGCAGTATTTT. Translation: CASSPPSSGRAGDTQYF.

J is TRBJ2-7 and V is TRBV9; D perhaps matches TRBD2 (6 bases). V was cut by 0 bases and J by 1 base, with 11 bases left in between. Looked up from germline, CDR1 is SGDLS and CDR2 is YYNGEE. There are 15 residues in the CDR3. CDR3 DNA: TGTGCCAGCAGCGTAGAAGGGGACTTTTCCTACGAGCAGTACTTC. As protein: CASSVEGDFSYEQYF.

This clone was counted once. Here the CDR3 DNA reads TGCAGTGCTAGAGTTGTGGGCAAAGCTTTCTTT. Its translation is CSARVVGKAFF. This chain links TRBV20-1 with TRBJ1-1; D gene ambiguous. This CDR3 is 11 amino acids long. The V gene's germline CDR1 is DFQATT and CDR2 SNEGSKA (reference sequence). With 1 base removed from V and 9 bases from J, the gap between germline ends came to 9 bases.

The rearrangement uses TRBV12-3 or TRBV12-4 and TRBJ1-6; TRBD1 might be the D (5 bases). V lost 6 bases to trimming and J lost 7 bases, with 10 bases between them. The CDR3 totals 13 residues. The CDR3 reads CASSQNRNSPLHF. CDR3 nucleotide sequence: TGTGCCAGCAGCCAAAACAGGAATTCACCCCTCCACTTT.

The chain is built from TRBV9 and TRBJ2-7, with 10 bases matching TRBD2. CDR1 and CDR2 (germline): SGDLS, YYNGEE. This CDR3 comprises 14 residues. Losses at the gene ends were 3 bases for V and 3 bases for J; bases not matched to a gene: 3. The CDR3 protein is CASSAASGSYEQYF. The CDR3 region has the DNA TGTGCCAGCAGCGCCGCTAGCGGGAGCTACGAGCAGTACTTC.

CDR3 DNA sequence: TGTGCCAGCAGCTTGGCCAGCGGGAGAGACTACGAGCAGTACTTC. Translated, it gives CASSLASGRDYEQYF. V and J are TRBV5-4 and TRBJ2-7; TRBD2 matches at 8 bases. Germline V gene lookup returns CDR1 SGHNT and CDR2 YYREEE (reference sequence). The CDR3 totals 15 residues. Unmatched junction bases numbered 5, after V lost 0 bases and J lost 3 bases.

This chain uses TRBV20-1 with TRBJ2-2; 7 bases align to TRBD2. The germline V gene encodes CDR1 DFQATT and CDR2 SNEGSKA (reference sequence). The CDR3 spans 14 residues. J lost 3 bases, V lost 3 bases, and 4 bases had no gene match. CDR3 coding DNA: TGCAGTGCTAGTGCCCTAGCGGACACCGGGGAGCTGTTTTTT. The encoded protein is CSASALADTGELFF.

With regard to this clone: With a much larger clone just one base away, this may be a read error. Other DNA sequences in the sample encode the same CDR3. V and J are TRBV11-3 and TRBJ2-3; D might be TRBD2 (5 bases). Per the germline V gene, CDR1 is SGHNT and CDR2 is YENEEA. CDR3 length: 13 residues. V lost 6 bases and J lost 1, with 8 bases in between. As DNA, the CDR3 is TGTGCCAGCAGTTTCGGGGGCACAGATACGCAGTATTTT. Encoded protein: CASSFGGTDTQYF.

The gene calls are TRBV5-1 and TRBJ1-6, with TRBD1 matching over 7 bases. V lost 5 bases and J lost 7; bases outside the gene matches: 12. The CDR3 runs to 16 residues. From germline, CDR1 is SGHRS and CDR2 YFSETQ. CDR3 amino acids: CASSEMHGTVNSPLHF. CDR3 sequence (DNA): TGCGCCAGCAGTGAAATGCACGGGACAGTCAATTCACCCCTCCACTTT.

The V gene is TRBV7-9, the J gene TRBJ2-3, with 12 nucleotides matching TRBD2. The CDR3 runs to 16 residues. V lost 5 bases, J lost 5 bases, and 8 bases stayed unmatched. The germline CDR1 and CDR2 sequences are SEHNR and FQNEAQ (reference sequence). The CDR3 DNA is TGTGCCAGCAGCCTCCTGACTAGCGGGGGCGGAGATACGCAGTATTTT. Its translation is CASSLLTSGGGDTQYF.

This sequence joins TRBV3-1 (or the pseudogene TRBV3-2) and TRBJ2-1; 7 bases are a match to TRBD2. This CDR3 region has 16 residues. The V gene end was trimmed by 4 bases and the J gene end by 1 base; junction bases not matched to a gene: 7. CDR1 is LGHDT, CDR2 YNNKEL, per germline (reference sequence). The CDR3 is CASSRDGGVSYNEQFF. The CDR3 bases are TGTGCCAGCAGCCGGGATGGGGGGGTATCCTACAATGAGCAGTTCTTC.

This clone has only one observation. The rearrangement uses TRBV7-3 and TRBJ2-1, with D possibly TRBD2 on 6 matching bases. Looked up from germline, CDR1 is SGHTA and CDR2 is FQGTGA. The CDR3 loop spans 15 amino acids. Trimming left V 4 bases short and J 10 bases short, with 20 bases between. The CDR3 sequence is CASSSLGAPREEQFF. For the CDR3, the DNA is TGTGCCAGCAGCTCACTAGGGGCGCCGCGGGAAGAGCAGTTCTTC. Complete variable domain (other parts from reference TRBV7-3 and TRBJ2-1): GAGVSQTPSNKVTEKGKYVELRCDPISGHTALYWYRQSLGQGPEFLIYFQGTGAADDSGLPNDRFFAVRPEGSVSTLKIQRTERGDSAVYLCASSSLGAPREEQFFGPGTRLTVL.

V is TRBV3-1 (or the pseudogene TRBV3-2) and J is TRBJ1-2; the D gene is possibly TRBD1 (6 bases). This CDR3 region has 14 residues. The germline V gene has CDR1 LGHDT and CDR2 YNNKEL (reference sequence). With 4 bases removed from V and 4 bases from J, the gap between germline ends came to 13 bases. CDR3 nucleotides: TGTGCCAGCAGCCGTGCGGACAGAGTCTATGGCTACACCTTC. Translating gives CASSRADRVYGYTF.

This chain links TRBV30 with TRBJ2-5, with a weak D call TRBD1 (5 bases). V dropped 4 bases and J dropped 5 bases, with 14 bases sitting between them. Germline CDR1 GTSNPN, CDR2 SVGIG (reference sequence). This CDR3 has 13 amino acids. In DNA form, the CDR3 reads TGTGCCTGGAAGGCCCAGGGCGTGGAGACCCAGTACTTC. Its translation: CAWKAQGVETQYF. Full variable domain (rest looked up from reference TRBV30 and TRBJ2-5): SQTIHQWPATLVQPVGSPLSLECTVEGTSNPNLYWYRQAAGRGLQLLFYSVGIGQISSEVPQNLSASRPQDRQFILSSKKLLLSDSGFYLCAWKAQGVETQYFGPGTRLLVL.

This clone was detected only a few times. The chain employs TRBV14 and TRBJ2-7; 11 nucleotides align to TRBD2. V dropped 4 bases and J dropped 2; count of bases not matched to a gene: 10. CDR3 size: 17 residues. CDR1 and CDR2 from the germline V gene are SGHDN and FVKESK. The CDR3 is CASSRQHSGRGTYEQYF. The CDR3 DNA reads TGTGCCAGCAGCCGACAGCATAGCGGGAGGGGAACCTACGAGCAGTACTTC.

V gene TRBV29-1 combines with J gene TRBJ1-6, with TRBD1 matching 9 bases. Germline V gene data show CDR1 as SQVTM and CDR2 as ANQGSEA. The CDR3 totals 13 residues. Trimming cost V 6 bases and J 8 bases; bases outside gene matches: 5. Here the CDR3 DNA reads TGCAGCGTCAAAACAGGGGGCGATTCACCCCTCCACTTT. Its protein is CSVKTGGDSPLHF.

This clone showed up just once. The junction and the germline gene differ at one end; a read error may be behind it. The V call is TRBV28, the J call TRBJ2-2; 9 positions agree with TRBD1. From germline, CDR1 is MDHEN and CDR2 SYDVKM. The CDR3 contains 16 residues. Written as DNA, the CDR3 is TGTGCCACCAGTTTGGGAGGACAGGGGTTCGCCGGGGAGCTGTTTTTT. Protein sequence: CATSLGGQGFAGELFF.

The chain has TRBV5-1 and TRBJ2-1, with 13 positions matching TRBD2. Germline CDR1 is SGHRS and CDR2 is YFSETQ. Trimming took 4 bases from V and 7 from J; bases not matched to a gene: 20. The CDR3 extends over 20 amino acids. The CDR3 nucleotides read TGCGCCAGCAGCACCGGCCCTCCATTCCGGACTAGCGGGAGTTTTAATGAGCAGTTCTTC. Residues: CASSTGPPFRTSGSFNEQFF.

The J gene is TRBJ2-5, the V gene TRBV4-1; D is unclear. CDR1 is MGHRA and CDR2 is YSYEKL in the germline V gene. The CDR3 runs to 16 residues. V was shortened by 2 bases and J by 3 bases, with 16 bases between the two germline ends. CDR3 in amino acids: CASSQIEANPKETQYF. CDR3 nucleotide sequence: TGCGCCAGCAGCCAAATTGAGGCCAACCCTAAAGAGACCCAGTACTTC.

This clone was seen just once. This sequence joins TRBV29-1 and TRBJ2-2, with TRBD1 as a possible D gene (6 bases). The germline V gene has CDR1 SQVTM and CDR2 ANQGSEA. The CDR3 is made up of 16 amino acids. Trimming shortened V by 1 base and J by 5 bases, and 17 bases separated the two germline ends. This CDR3 is CSVEARKGVGTGELFF. DNA of the CDR3: TGCAGCGTTGAAGCACGGAAGGGGGTTGGGACCGGGGAGCTGTTTTTT.